The entry that follows covers one T cell receptor beta chain sequence. PCR amplification relied on 60 Vbeta primers (plus 13 Jbeta primers). Some clones are missing from TCRdb's copy, which holds only in-frame ones; the method was immunoSEQ multiplex PCR. The data hold around 160,000 clones, with 70% to 75% observed a single time. Trimming took 6 bases from V and 0 from J, leaving 12 bases between them. The CDR3 covers 15 residues. CDR1 is SGHAT, CDR2 FQNNGV, per germline. This entry belongs to a study of cytomegalovirus exposure and HLA in healthy donors. The sample was PBMCs. The chain uses TRBV11-2 and TRBJ1-5, with D possibly matching TRBD1 (6 bases). The TCR was taken from a man younger than 35 in good health and CMV-seropositive. CDR3: CASSAIRGSNQPQHF. CDR3 nucleotides: TGTGCCAGCAGTGCAATCAGGGGTAGCAATCAGCCCCAGCATTTT.